This TCR beta chain was profiled in a study of blood T cell repertoires in COVID-19. Study-wide background: In each case, the material was cDNA or gDNA derived from T cells, B-cell-depleted T cells, or PBMCs.

Authors' processing steps: Reference gene primer amplification gave nucleated cell count estimates. Assay: immunoSEQ multiplex PCR; the TCRdb copy retains only in-frame clones and omits some. V and J calls and clone size are those listed in that table; D and trimming were worked out from the DNA. The sample carries some 190,000 clones, about 85% recorded once. Input material: peripheral blood. This TCR came from a man of 80 years or more with COVID-19, enrolled during active disease.

CDR3 nucleotide sequence: TGTGCCAGCAGCTTGCGTTTCACAGGGGCGGGCAATCAGCCCCAGCATTTT. Encoded protein: CASSLRFTGAGNQPQHF. The chain combines TRBV5-6 with TRBJ1-5, with 7 bases identical to TRBD1. This CDR3 region has 17 residues. The germline V gene encodes CDR1 SGHDT and CDR2 YYEEEE. With 1 base clipped from V and 2 bases from J, the junction kept 9 bases outside the gene matches.